The rows below give T cell receptor beta chains drawn from one sample of a study of blood T cell repertoires in COVID-19. TCRdb's copy holds only in-frame clones and misses some; the assay was immunoSEQ multiplex PCR. The profile shows some 230,000 clones, 75% to 90% of them singletons. Sequenced material: PBMCs or T cells enriched from blood (not recorded which). These receptors were collected from a woman between 18 and 29 years old in a cohort exposed to, infected with or recovered from COVID-19 (not recorded which). The CDR3 runs from the conserved cysteine through the conserved F or W. A D gene is named only where the DNA matches it firmly. For some rows the clone size is stated as once, few or many, or as a class when expanded; others skip it.

cdr3_aa cdr3_nt clone_size d_call j_call v_call
CASSQEPPTASNQPQHF TGTGCCAGCAGCCAAGAACCTCCGACAGCTAGCAATCAGCCCCAGCATTTT NA NA TRBJ1-5 TRBV3-1/TRBV3-2
CATSDTGENQPQHF TGTGCCACCAGTGATACAGGGGAGAATCAGCCCCAGCATTTT NA TRBD1 TRBJ1-5 TRBV24-1
CASSLGAGAGTEAFF TGTGCCAGCAGCTTAGGGGCAGGGGCTGGTACTGAAGCTTTCTTT NA NA TRBJ1-1 TRBV11-3
CASSRSDSYNQPQHF TGTGCCAGCAGTCGGTCGGACAGTTACAATCAGCCCCAGCATTTT NA NA TRBJ1-5 TRBV6-5
CAKDRGGEKLFF TGTGCCAAGGACAGGGGAGGGGAAAAACTGTTTTTT once TRBD1 TRBJ1-4 TRBV13
CASSGGRGTGDGYTF TGTGCCAGCAGCGGCGGTCGTGGGACAGGGGATGGCTACACCTTC NA TRBD1 TRBJ1-2 TRBV7-9
CASSQTGGIYEQYF TGTGCCAGCAGCCAGACAGGGGGCATCTACGAGCAGTACTTC NA TRBD1 TRBJ2-7 TRBV7-9
CASSPREYGYTF TGTGCCAGCAGTCCTCGTGAGTATGGCTACACCTTC NA NA TRBJ1-2 TRBV28
CASSSAGENTEAFF TGCGCCAGCAGCTCCGCCGGTGAGAACACTGAAGCTTTCTTT NA NA TRBJ1-1 TRBV5-1
CASSFGLAAEQYF TGTGCCAGTAGTTTCGGACTAGCTGCCGAGCAGTACTTC NA TRBD2 TRBJ2-7 TRBV19
CASSFAGTGTEQYF TGTGCCAGCAGCTTTGCCGGGACAGGGACCGAGCAGTACTTC NA TRBD1 TRBJ2-7 TRBV11-2
CASSVGWDRGWEQFF TGTGCCAGCAGCGTAGGGTGGGACAGGGGCTGGGAGCAGTTCTTC NA TRBD1 TRBJ2-1 TRBV9
CASSPGPAGAGELFF TGTGCCAGTAGTCCTGGCCCAGCGGGGGCCGGGGAGCTGTTTTTT NA TRBD2 TRBJ2-2 TRBV19
CASTVGWGQASSGANVLTF TGTGCCAGCACCGTGGGCTGGGGACAGGCGAGCTCTGGGGCCAACGTCCTGACTTTC NA TRBD1 TRBJ2-6 TRBV11-2
CARSSAQSGTVAYEQYF TGTGCCAGAAGCTCGGCCCAATCCGGGACAGTCGCATACGAGCAGTACTTC few TRBD1 TRBJ2-7 TRBV5-3
CASSATGTGSADTQYF TGTGCCAGCAGTGCCACCGGGACAGGGTCGGCAGATACGCAGTATTTT NA TRBD1 TRBJ2-3 TRBV6-1
CASSSGDETQYF TGTGCCAGCAGCTCAGGGGACGAGACCCAGTACTTC NA NA TRBJ2-5 TRBV11-3